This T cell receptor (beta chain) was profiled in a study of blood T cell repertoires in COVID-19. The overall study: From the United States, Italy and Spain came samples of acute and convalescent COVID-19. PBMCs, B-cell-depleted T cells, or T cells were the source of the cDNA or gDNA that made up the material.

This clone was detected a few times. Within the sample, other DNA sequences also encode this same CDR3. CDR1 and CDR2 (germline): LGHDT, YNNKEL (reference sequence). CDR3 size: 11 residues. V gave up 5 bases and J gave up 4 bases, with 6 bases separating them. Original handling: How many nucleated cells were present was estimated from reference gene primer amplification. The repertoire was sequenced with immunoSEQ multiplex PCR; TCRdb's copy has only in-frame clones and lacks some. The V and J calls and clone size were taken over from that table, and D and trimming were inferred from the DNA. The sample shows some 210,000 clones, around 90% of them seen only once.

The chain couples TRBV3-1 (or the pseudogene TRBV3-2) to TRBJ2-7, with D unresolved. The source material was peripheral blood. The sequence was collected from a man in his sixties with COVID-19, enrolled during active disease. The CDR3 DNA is TGTGCCAGCAGCTCCCTTTACGAGCAGTACTTC. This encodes CASSSLYEQYF.